The T cell receptor beta chain under discussion was sequenced for a study of Graves' ophthalmopathy and Graves' hyperthyroidism. Study information: Peripheral blood sampling preceded any treatment and occurred at initial diagnosis.

Amplification from RNA transcripts yielded the TCR beta CDR3 regions. Amplification began with first-round RT-PCR using HTBI primers, then second-round multiplex PCR was performed. A single record per CDR3 protein comes from TCRdb applying MiXCR to the multiplex PCR reads. Of approximately 160,000 distinct CDR3 sequences in the sample, 37% were seen once. Those donors who had ophthalmopathy presented with moderate-to-severe activity, a CAS of ≥3, a NOSPECS of ≥4 and a duration under 3 months. Uncontrolled infections, other autoimmune diseases, pregnancy or lactation barred patients from enrollment. Sequencing was performed on peripheral blood. This receptor was taken from a woman aged 35 to 49 with Graves' ophthalmopathy.

The CDR3, as DNA: TGTGCCAGCAGTTTTCAGGGGTTAGGAGAGACCCAGTACTTC. Protein: CASSFQGLGETQYF. The chain carries TRBV12-3 or TRBV12-4 and TRBJ2-5, with TRBD1 as a possible D gene (6 bases). The V end lost 3 bases, the J end lost 4 bases, and 12 bases lay between the germline ends. This CDR3 contains 14 residues.